Shown below are 14 T cell receptor beta chains from a single sample sequenced in a study of regulatory T cells in long-lasting Graves disease. To make TCR beta libraries, researchers used iRepertoire HTBI primers and Arm-PCR of CDR3 regions. TCRdb called the multiplex PCR reads again in MiXCR, with one record for every CDR3 protein. The sample includes about 460,000 distinct CDR3 sequences, around 15% of them seen just once. Time point indicated: newly diagnosed GD, antithyroid drugs for less than 3 months. RNA isolated from PBMCs was used to make the TCR library. These same records also appear under a second study, on T cells in Graves' hyperthyroidism and ophthalmopathy.

The material sequenced was peripheral blood mononuclear cells (PBMCs), taken at new diagnosis, from a patient treated with antithyroid drugs. These receptors were taken from a woman between 45 and 60 years old with Graves disease.

About this clonotype itself: A much larger clone lies one base from this, so it may be a read error. The J gene is TRBJ1-3, the V gene TRBV30, with D tentatively TRBD1 (5 bases). The CDR3 extends over 14 amino acids. Germline-derived CDR1 and CDR2 are GTSNPN and SVGIG (reference sequence). CDR3 protein: CAWSGDWTGDTIYF. The CDR3 DNA reads as TGTGCCTGGAGCGGGGACTGGACTGGAGACACCATATATTTT. The complete variable domain, with remaining parts taken from reference TRBV30 and TRBJ1-3, reads SQTIHQWPATLVQPVGSPLSLECTVEGTSNPNLYWYRQAAGRGLQLLFYSVGIGQISSEVPQNLSASRPQDRQFILSSKKLLLSDSGFYLCAWSGDWTGDTIYFGEGSWLTVV.

This clonotype was picked up many times. The V and J genes are TRBV28 and TRBJ1-5, with D perhaps matching TRBD1 (5 bases). Germline-derived CDR1 and CDR2 are MDHEN and SYDVKM. Trimming removed 8 bases at V and 2 bases at J, with 16 bases between. This CDR3 region has 15 residues. The CDR3: CASGPRGEGNQPQHF. Here the CDR3 DNA reads TGTGCCAGCGGCCCACGAGGGGAGGGCAATCAGCCCCAGCATTTT.

This clonotype occurred many times. V is TRBV3-1 and J is TRBJ2-1; TRBD2 matches at 7 bases. The CDR3 has 16 amino acids. Looked up from germline, CDR1 is LGHDT and CDR2 is YNNKEL (reference sequence). J was trimmed by 2 bases and V by 6 bases; bases with no gene match: 10. The CDR3 sequence is CASSPAAGLPYNEQFF. The CDR3, as DNA: TGTGCCAGCAGTCCCGCAGCGGGATTACCCTACAATGAGCAGTTCTTC.

This clonotype appeared many times. The chain employs TRBV5-5 and TRBJ2-7, with TRBD2 matching 8 bases. The ends lost 5 bases at V and 7 bases at J; junction bases unmatched: 11. CDR1 and CDR2 (germline): SGHKS, YYEKEE (reference sequence). The CDR3 is made up of 14 amino acids. CDR3 DNA: TGTGCCAGCAGATGGGAAGCGGGAGTCGGTGAGCAGTACTTC. Encoded protein: CASRWEAGVGEQYF.

This clonotype was observed many times. J is TRBJ2-2 and V is TRBV28; no reliable D call. CDR3 length: 12 amino acids. The V end lost 2 bases, the J end lost 8 bases, and 6 bases lay between the germline ends. Germline V gene lookup returns CDR1 MDHEN and CDR2 SYDVKM. The CDR3 sequence is CASSLERGELFF. The CDR3 DNA reads TGTGCCAGCAGTTTAGAAAGGGGGGAGCTGTTTTTT.

This CDR3 reads CASSPRTSGITNEQFF. In nucleotides, the CDR3 is TGTGCCAGCAGCCCCCGGACTAGCGGGATCACCAATGAGCAGTTCTTC. The chain recombines TRBV3-1 with TRBJ2-1, with 12 bases identical to TRBD2. The CDR3 is 16 amino acids. Trimming removed 4 bases from V and 6 bases from J; junction bases left unmatched: 7. Germline V lookup: CDR1 LGHDT, CDR2 YNNKEL (reference sequence).

In this sample, this clonotype turned up a few times. The chain joins TRBV6-1 to TRBJ1-1; D gene unclear. Trimming took off 6 bases at V and 5 bases at J, with 16 bases between the two ends. The CDR3 consists of 14 residues. Germline CDR1 MNHNS, CDR2 SASEGT. DNA of the CDR3: TGTGCCAGCAGACTCGGGATGGGTGAGACTGAAGCTTTCTTT. It translates to CASRLGMGETEAFF.

The table lists this clonotype with a few counts. This chain joins TRBV5-1 and TRBJ2-7; no firm D call. Deletions cut 0 bases from V and 1 base from J, with 8 bases between. The CDR3 has 14 residues. CDR1 is SGHRS, CDR2 YFSETQ, per germline. The CDR3 nucleotides are TGCGCCAGCAGCTTGGGACCTGGGTCCTACGAGCAGTACTTC. It specifies CASSLGPGSYEQYF.

This clonotype was picked up many times. The rearrangement joins TRBV3-1 to TRBJ2-7; D unclear. V shed 2 bases and J shed 7 bases, with 6 bases lying between them. The CDR3 contains 11 residues. Per the germline V gene, CDR1 is LGHDT and CDR2 is YNNKEL (reference sequence). The CDR3 coding sequence is TGTGCCAGCAGCCAACGGTCGGAGCAGTACTTC. Amino acids: CASSQRSEQYF.

In this sample, this clonotype turned up a few times. This chain uses TRBV30 with TRBJ2-3, with D perhaps TRBD2 (7 bases). V was cut by 7 bases and J by 1 base, with 18 bases left in between. The CDR3 runs 15 residues. Germline V CDR1 and CDR2: GTSNPN, SVGIG (reference sequence). The DNA of the CDR3 is TGTGCCTCCACCCGGGGGGCACCGGGCACAGATACGCAGTATTTT. Its translation: CASTRGAPGTDTQYF.

Ten or more counts support this clonotype. The chain recombines TRBV3-1 with TRBJ2-5, with a weak D call TRBD1 (6 bases). Between the trimmed V and J ends, which lost 3 bases and 4 bases, there was a span of 21 bases. The CDR3 contains 17 residues. Germline-derived CDR1 and CDR2 are LGHDT and YNNKEL (reference sequence). CDR3 bases: TGTGCCAGCAGCCAGGGTCAGACAGGTGGTTCCGGAGAGACCCAGTACTTC. Residues: CASSQGQTGGSGETQYF.

The chain is built from TRBV6-1 and TRBJ2-5; D possibly corresponds to TRBD1 (6 bases). The CDR3 is made up of 14 amino acids. V lost 5 bases and J 5 bases, leaving 15 bases between the germline ends. From germline, CDR1 is MNHNS and CDR2 SASEGT. The CDR3 DNA reads as TGTGCCAGCAGTCCAGGGGAATCACGGGAGACCCAGTACTTC. This codes for CASSPGESRETQYF.

This chain links TRBV11-1 with TRBJ1-1; D unclear. Germline CDR1 and CDR2: SGHAT and FQDESV (reference sequence). The CDR3 has 13 residues. V gave up 2 bases and J gave up 8 bases, with 12 bases separating them. CDR3 region: CASSLRPSKEAFF. The DNA of the CDR3 is TGTGCCAGCAGCTTAAGGCCTTCAAAAGAAGCTTTCTTT.

V is TRBV20-1 and J is TRBJ1-5; no reliable D call. The germline gives CDR1 DFQATT, CDR2 SNEGSKA (reference sequence). The V gene lost 3 bases and the J gene lost 6 bases, with 12 bases spanning the gap. CDR3 length equals 13 residues. The CDR3 region is CSARGEVSQPQHF. Written as DNA, the CDR3 is TGCAGTGCTAGGGGCGAAGTATCTCAGCCCCAGCATTTT.